This T cell receptor (beta chain) was found in a study of shared clonotypes between healthy human individuals. General study points: A reduction in generation probabilities was seen for non-shared clonotypes relative to those shared by all four donors.

Assay: immunoSEQ multiplex PCR; the TCRdb copy retains only in-frame clones and omits some. The sample contains about 1.1 million clones, around 78% of which appear only once. This CDR3 has 15 residues. Germline assignment: CDR1 SGDLS and CDR2 YYNGEE. Between the trimmed V and J ends, which lost 6 bases and 6 bases, there was a span of 21 bases. Comments on this clone: The antigen is unknown.

J is TRBJ2-5 and V is TRBV9; possibly TRBD1 for D (8 bases). The receptor's source is a man between 18 and 29 years old in good health. Some clones in this sample may be carry-over from other donors' samples. The sequenced sample was memory CD4+ T cells from PBMCs. As to subset: CD45RA-negative fraction. For the CDR3, the DNA is TGTGCCAGCAACCAGGGGGCGGGAGCCTCACAGACCCAGTACTTC. It specifies CASNQGAGASQTQYF.